The clone carrying this T cell receptor beta chain was seen at least ten times. One entry per CDR3 protein results from TCRdb running MiXCR on the 5' RACE reads. The data show 15,000 to 20,000 distinct CDR3 sequences, about 6% seen once. Germline V gene data show CDR1 as MDHEN and CDR2 as SYDVKM. Germline trimming cut 7 bases from V and 2 bases from J; bases unmatched to any gene: 2. The CDR3 spans 14 residues. Time point of the sample: blood at routine non-recurrence follow-up after resection. This entry comes from a study of spatial heterogeneity in lung cancer. This TCR came from a male donor with early-stage non-small cell lung cancer. The sequences come from PBMCs, collected at follow-up. The gene calls are TRBV28 and TRBJ2-7, with 13 bases fitting TRBD2. DNA of the CDR3: TGTGCCAGCAAACTAGCGGGAGGGACCTACGAGCAGTACTTC. This codes for CASKLAGGTYEQYF. Full variable domain (missing parts from reference TRBV28 and TRBJ2-7): DVKVTQSSRYLVKRTGEKVFLECVQDMDHENMFWYRQDPGLGLRLIYFSYDVKMKEKGDIPEGYSVSREKKERFSLILESASTNQTSMYLCASKLAGGTYEQYFGPGTRLTVT.